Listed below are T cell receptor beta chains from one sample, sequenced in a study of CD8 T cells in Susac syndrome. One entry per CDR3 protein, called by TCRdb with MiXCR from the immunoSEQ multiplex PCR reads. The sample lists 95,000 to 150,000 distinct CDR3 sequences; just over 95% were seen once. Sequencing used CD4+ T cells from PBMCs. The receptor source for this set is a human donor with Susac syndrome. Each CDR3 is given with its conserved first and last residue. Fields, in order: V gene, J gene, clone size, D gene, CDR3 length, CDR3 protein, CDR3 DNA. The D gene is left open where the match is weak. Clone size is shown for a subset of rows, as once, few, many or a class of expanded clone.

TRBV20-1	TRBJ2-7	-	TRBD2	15	CSATTGTNDLSEQYF	TGCAGTGCGACGACCGGGACTAACGACTTAAGCGAGCAGTACTTC
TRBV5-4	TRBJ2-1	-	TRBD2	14	CASRRLAGGNEQFF	TGTGCCAGCAGGAGACTAGCGGGAGGGAATGAGCAGTTCTTC
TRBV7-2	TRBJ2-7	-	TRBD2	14	CASSSAGTSHEQYF	TGTGCCAGCAGCTCGGCCGGGACTAGCCACGAGCAGTACTTC
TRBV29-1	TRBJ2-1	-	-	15	CSVVPGAPSYNEQFF	TGCAGCGTTGTCCCAGGGGCCCCCTCCTACAATGAGCAGTTCTTC
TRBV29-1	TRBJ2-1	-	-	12	CSARDSYNEQFF	TGCAGCGCGCGGGACAGTTACAATGAGCAGTTCTTC
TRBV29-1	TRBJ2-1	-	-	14	CSVVGRAGLNEQFF	TGCAGCGTTGTGGGCCGGGCAGGGCTCAATGAGCAGTTCTTC
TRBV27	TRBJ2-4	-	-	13	CASSSSGRQTSFF	TGTGCCAGCAGTTCCTCGGGCCGTCAGACATCCTTCTTC
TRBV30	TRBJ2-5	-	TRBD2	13	CAWSRGRWEAQYF	TGTGCCTGGAGTCGCGGGAGGTGGGAGGCCCAGTACTTC
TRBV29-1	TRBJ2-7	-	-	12	CSVVVSSYEQYF	TGCAGCGTTGTTGTCAGCTCCTACGAGCAGTACTTC
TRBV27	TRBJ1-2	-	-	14	CASSPRQANYGYTF	TGTGCCAGCAGTCCGAGACAGGCTAACTATGGCTACACCTTC
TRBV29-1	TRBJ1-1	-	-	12	CSAGTANTEAFF	TGCAGCGCTGGGACGGCGAACACTGAAGCTTTCTTT
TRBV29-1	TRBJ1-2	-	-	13	CSVGRGTGEGYTF	TGCAGCGTTGGCCGCGGTACGGGTGAGGGCTACACCTTC
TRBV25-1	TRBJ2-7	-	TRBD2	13	CASKASGGGWQYF	TGTGCCAGCAAAGCTAGCGGCGGAGGATGGCAGTACTTC
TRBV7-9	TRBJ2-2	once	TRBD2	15	CASNPTSGSTGELFF	TGTGCCAGCAACCCGACTAGCGGGAGCACCGGGGAGCTGTTTTTT
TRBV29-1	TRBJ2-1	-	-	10	CSVQDSLLFF	TGCAGCGTACAGGACAGCCTTCTGTTCTTC
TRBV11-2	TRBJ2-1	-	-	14	CASSLSRAYNEQFF	TGTGCCAGCAGCTTATCGCGGGCCTACAATGAGCAGTTCTTC
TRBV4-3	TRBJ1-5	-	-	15	CANSQDGGSNQPQHF	TGCGCCAACAGCCAAGATGGGGGGAGCAATCAGCCCCAGCATTTT
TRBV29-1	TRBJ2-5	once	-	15	CSAEGQTTGGGSQYF	TGCAGCGCCGAGGGACAGACTACCGGAGGGGGGTCCCAGTACTTC
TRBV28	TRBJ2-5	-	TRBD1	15	CASSFSRGLRETQYF	TGTGCCAGCAGTTTTAGCAGGGGGCTTAGGGAGACCCAGTACTTC
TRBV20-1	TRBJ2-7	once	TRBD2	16	CSASGGLAGVSYEQYF	TGCAGTGCTAGTGGGGGACTAGCGGGAGTTAGCTACGAGCAGTACTTC
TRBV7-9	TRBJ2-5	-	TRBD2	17	CASSLGLAGGPGETQYF	TGTGCCAGCAGCTTAGGGCTAGCGGGAGGGCCTGGAGAGACCCAGTACTTC
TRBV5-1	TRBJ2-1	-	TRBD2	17	CASSLALAGGSYNEQFF	TGCGCCAGCAGCTTGGCTCTAGCGGGAGGTTCCTACAATGAGCAGTTCTTC
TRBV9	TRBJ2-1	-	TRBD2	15	CASSVGTSGYNEQFF	TGTGCCAGCAGCGTCGGGACTAGCGGGTACAATGAGCAGTTCTTC
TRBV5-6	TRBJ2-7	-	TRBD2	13	CASSSRLAHEQYF	TGTGCCAGCAGCTCTCGACTAGCCCACGAGCAGTACTTC
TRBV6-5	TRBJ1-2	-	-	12	CASSYYGDGYTF	TGTGCCAGCAGTTACTACGGGGATGGCTACACCTTC
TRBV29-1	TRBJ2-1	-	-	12	CSVSRLYNEQFF	TGCAGCGTCTCACGACTTTACAATGAGCAGTTCTTC
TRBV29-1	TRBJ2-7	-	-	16	CSVARRLATNSYEQYF	TGCAGCGTTGCTCGGCGGCTAGCAACCAACTCCTACGAGCAGTACTTC
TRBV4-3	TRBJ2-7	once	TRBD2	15	CASSQLLAGEYEQYF	TGCGCCAGCAGCCAACTGCTAGCGGGAGAGTACGAGCAGTACTTC
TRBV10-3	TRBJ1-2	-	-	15	CAISERNLGAYGYTF	TGTGCCATCAGTGAGAGGAATCTTGGGGCTTATGGCTACACCTTC
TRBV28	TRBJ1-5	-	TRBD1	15	CASSPSGQGNQPQHF	TGTGCCAGCAGCCCCTCCGGACAGGGGAATCAGCCCCAGCATTTT
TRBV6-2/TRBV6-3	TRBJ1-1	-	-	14	CASRMRYMNTEAFF	TGTGCCAGCAGAATGAGATACATGAACACTGAAGCTTTCTTT
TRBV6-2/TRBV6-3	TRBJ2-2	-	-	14	CASSRDLNTGELFF	TGTGCCAGCAGTCGGGACTTGAACACCGGGGAGCTGTTTTTT
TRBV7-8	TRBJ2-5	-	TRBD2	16	CASSLASGGFGETQYF	TGTGCCAGCAGCTTAGCGTCGGGAGGGTTCGGAGAGACCCAGTACTTC
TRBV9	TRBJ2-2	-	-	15	CASSSSGTPTGELFF	TGTGCCAGCAGCTCTTCGGGGACACCCACCGGGGAGCTGTTTTTT
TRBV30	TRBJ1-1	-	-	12	CAWRWADTEAFF	TGTGCCTGGAGGTGGGCGGACACTGAAGCTTTCTTT
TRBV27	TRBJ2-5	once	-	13	CASSLRREKTQYF	TGTGCCAGCAGTTTGAGGAGGGAAAAGACCCAGTACTTC
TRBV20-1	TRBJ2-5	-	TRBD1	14	CSGDREGLGETQYF	TGCAGTGGGGACAGGGAAGGGTTGGGAGAGACCCAGTACTTC
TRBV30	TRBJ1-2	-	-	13	CAWLATATYGYTF	TGTGCCTGGCTGGCTACAGCTACCTATGGCTACACCTTC
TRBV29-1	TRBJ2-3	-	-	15	CSVAPRGLPFDTQYF	TGCAGCGTTGCCCCCCGGGGACTCCCCTTCGATACGCAGTATTTT
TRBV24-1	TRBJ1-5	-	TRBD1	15	CATSEGQGTNQPQHF	TGTGCCACCAGTGAGGGACAGGGTACCAATCAGCCCCAGCATTTT
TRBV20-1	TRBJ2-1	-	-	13	CSARGRVQDEQFF	TGCAGTGCTAGGGGCAGGGTCCAGGATGAGCAGTTCTTC
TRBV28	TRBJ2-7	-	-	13	CASEGSKAYEQYF	TGTGCCAGCGAGGGGAGCAAGGCCTACGAGCAGTACTTC
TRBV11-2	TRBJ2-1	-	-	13	CASGGTLYNEQFF	TGTGCCAGCGGGGGGACACTCTACAATGAGCAGTTCTTC
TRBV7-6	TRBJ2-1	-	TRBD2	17	CASSPIPGGTSDNEQFF	TGTGCCAGCAGCCCTATCCCTGGGGGGACTAGCGACAATGAGCAGTTCTTC
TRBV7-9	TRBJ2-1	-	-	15	CASSLAGGIGNEQFF	TGTGCCAGCAGCTTAGCGGGAGGAATTGGGAATGAGCAGTTCTTC
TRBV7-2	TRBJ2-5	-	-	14	CASSRAPVQETQYF	TGTGCCAGCAGCCGAGCCCCGGTCCAAGAGACCCAGTACTTC
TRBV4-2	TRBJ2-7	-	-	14	CASSQETQSYEQYF	TGTGCCAGCAGCCAAGAGACCCAATCCTACGAGCAGTACTTC
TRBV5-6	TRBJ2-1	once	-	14	CASSSRAVHNEQFF	TGTGCCAGCAGCTCCCGCGCGGTTCACAATGAGCAGTTCTTC
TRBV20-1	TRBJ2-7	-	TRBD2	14	CSASSLAVKYEQYF	TGCAGTGCTAGTTCACTAGCGGTAAAATACGAGCAGTACTTC
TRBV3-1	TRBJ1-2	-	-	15	CASSQEPGGNYGYTF	TGTGCCAGCAGCCAAGAGCCGGGGGGGAACTATGGCTACACCTTC
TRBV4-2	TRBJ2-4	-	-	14	CASSQEGAKNIQYF	TGTGCCAGCAGCCAAGAAGGGGCCAAAAACATTCAGTACTTC
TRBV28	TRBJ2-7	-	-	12	CASSYGDYEQYF	TGTGCCAGCAGCTACGGGGACTACGAGCAGTACTTC
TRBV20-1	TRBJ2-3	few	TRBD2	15	CSARPTSGYTDTQYF	TGCAGTGCTAGACCGACTAGCGGCTACACAGATACGCAGTATTTT
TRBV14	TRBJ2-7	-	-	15	CASSQGRGHTYEQYF	TGTGCCAGCAGCCAAGGGAGGGGACACACCTACGAGCAGTACTTC
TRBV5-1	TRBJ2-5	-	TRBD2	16	CASRNTLAGELETQYF	TGCGCCAGCAGAAATACTCTAGCGGGAGAACTGGAGACCCAGTACTTC